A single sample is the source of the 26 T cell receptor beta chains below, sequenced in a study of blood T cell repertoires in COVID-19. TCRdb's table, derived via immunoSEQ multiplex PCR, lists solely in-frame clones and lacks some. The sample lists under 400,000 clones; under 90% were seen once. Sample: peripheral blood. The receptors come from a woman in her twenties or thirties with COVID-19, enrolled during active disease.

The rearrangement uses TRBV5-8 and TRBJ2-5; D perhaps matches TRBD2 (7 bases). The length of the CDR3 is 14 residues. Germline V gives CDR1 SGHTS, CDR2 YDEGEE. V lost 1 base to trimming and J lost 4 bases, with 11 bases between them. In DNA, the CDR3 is TGTGCCAGCAGCTTGCGGGGGGCAGGAGAGACCCAGTACTTC. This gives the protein CASSLRGAGETQYF.

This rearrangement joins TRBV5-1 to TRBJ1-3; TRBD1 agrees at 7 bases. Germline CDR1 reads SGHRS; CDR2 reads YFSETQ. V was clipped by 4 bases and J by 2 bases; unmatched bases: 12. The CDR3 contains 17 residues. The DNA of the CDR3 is TGCGCCAGCAGCGATCTTACAACAGGGGTTGCTGGAAACACCATATATTTT. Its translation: CASSDLTTGVAGNTIYF.

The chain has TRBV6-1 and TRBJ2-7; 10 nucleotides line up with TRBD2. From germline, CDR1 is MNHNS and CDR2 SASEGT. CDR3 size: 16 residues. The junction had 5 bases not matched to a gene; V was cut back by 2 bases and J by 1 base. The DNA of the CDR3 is TGTGCCAGCAGTGAATCTAGCGGGAGAAAATCCTACGAGCAGTACTTC. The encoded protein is CASSESSGRKSYEQYF.

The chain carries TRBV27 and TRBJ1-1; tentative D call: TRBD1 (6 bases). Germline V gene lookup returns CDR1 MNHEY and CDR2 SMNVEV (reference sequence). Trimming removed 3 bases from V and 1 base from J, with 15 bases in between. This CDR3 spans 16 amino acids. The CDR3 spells CASSFPARGSNTEAFF. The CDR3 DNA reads TGTGCCAGCAGTTTTCCCGCCAGGGGATCGAACACTGAAGCTTTCTTT.

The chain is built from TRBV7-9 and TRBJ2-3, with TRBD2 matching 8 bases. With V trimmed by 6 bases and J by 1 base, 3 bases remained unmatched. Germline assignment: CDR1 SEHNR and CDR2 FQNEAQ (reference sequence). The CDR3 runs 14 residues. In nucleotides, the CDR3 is TGTGCCAGCAGACTAGCGGCCGGCACAGATACGCAGTATTTT. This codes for CASRLAAGTDTQYF.

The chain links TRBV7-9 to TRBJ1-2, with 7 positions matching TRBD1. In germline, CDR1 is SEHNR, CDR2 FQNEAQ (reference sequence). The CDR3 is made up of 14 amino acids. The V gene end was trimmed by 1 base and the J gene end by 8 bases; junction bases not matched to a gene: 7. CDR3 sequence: CASSLDLGTAGYTF. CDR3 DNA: TGTGCCAGCAGCTTAGATCTTGGGACAGCCGGCTACACCTTC. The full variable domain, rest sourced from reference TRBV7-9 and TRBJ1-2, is DTGVSQNPRHKITKRGQNVTFRCDPISEHNRLYWYRQTLGQGPEFLTYFQNEAQLEKSRLLSDRFSAERPKGSFSTLEIQRTEQGDSAMYLCASSLDLGTAGYTFGSGTRLTVV.

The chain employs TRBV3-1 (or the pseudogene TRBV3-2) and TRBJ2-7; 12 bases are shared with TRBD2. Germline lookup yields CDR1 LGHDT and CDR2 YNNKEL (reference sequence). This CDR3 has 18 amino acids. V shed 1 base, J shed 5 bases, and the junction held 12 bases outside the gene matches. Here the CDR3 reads CASSQGLAGEINGDEQYF. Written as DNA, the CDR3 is TGTGCCAGCAGCCAAGGACTAGCGGGAGAAATTAATGGGGACGAGCAGTACTTC.

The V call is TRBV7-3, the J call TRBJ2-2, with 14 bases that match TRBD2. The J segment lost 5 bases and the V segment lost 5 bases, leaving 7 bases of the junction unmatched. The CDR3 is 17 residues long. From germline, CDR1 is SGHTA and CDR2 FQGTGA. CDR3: CASSRTSGRTGTGELFF. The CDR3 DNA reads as TGTGCCAGCAGCCGGACTAGCGGGAGGACTGGAACCGGGGAGCTGTTTTTT.

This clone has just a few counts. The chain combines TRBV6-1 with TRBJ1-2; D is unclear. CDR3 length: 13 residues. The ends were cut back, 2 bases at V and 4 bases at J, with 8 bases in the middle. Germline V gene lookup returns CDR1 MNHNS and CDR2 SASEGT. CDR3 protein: CASSESFSYGYTF. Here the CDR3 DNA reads TGTGCCAGCAGTGAAAGCTTCTCCTATGGCTACACCTTC.

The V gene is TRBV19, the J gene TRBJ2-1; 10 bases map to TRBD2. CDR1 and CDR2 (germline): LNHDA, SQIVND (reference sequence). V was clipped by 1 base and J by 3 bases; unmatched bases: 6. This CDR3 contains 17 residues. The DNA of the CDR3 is TGTGCCAGTAGTATAGTTTACGGACTAGCGGACTACAATGAGCAGTTCTTC. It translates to CASSIVYGLADYNEQFF. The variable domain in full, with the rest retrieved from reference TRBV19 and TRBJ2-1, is DGGITQSPKYLFRKEGQNVTLSCEQNLNHDAMYWYRQDPGQGLRLIYYSQIVNDFQKGDIAEGYSVSREKKESFPLTVTSAQKNPTAFYLCASSIVYGLADYNEQFFGPGTRLTVL.

The CDR3 coding sequence is TGTGCCAGCAGCTTAGGCGGGAGTTTCACAGATACGCAGTATTTT. Translating gives CASSLGGSFTDTQYF. The V call is TRBV11-3, the J call TRBJ2-3; the match to TRBD2 covers 7 bases. This CDR3 contains 15 residues. Looked up from germline, CDR1 is SGHNT and CDR2 is YENEEA. V gave up 1 base and J gave up 2 bases; unmatched junction bases: 3.

The chain's CDR3 is CASSRGGVYEQYF. The CDR3 DNA follows: TGTGCCAGCAGCCGGGGGGGAGTCTACGAGCAGTACTTC. This chain joins TRBV5-6 and TRBJ2-7; 8 bases line up with TRBD2. CDR3 length: 13 amino acids. With 4 bases clipped from V and 3 bases from J, the junction kept 3 bases outside the gene matches. Germline CDR1 SGHDT, CDR2 YYEEEE.

Written as DNA, the CDR3 is TGCGCCAGCAGTGAGTTCCAACAGGGAAATCAGCCCCAGCATTTT. Its translation is CASSEFQQGNQPQHF. This chain links TRBV10-1 with TRBJ1-5; D possibly corresponds to TRBD1 (6 bases). The V gene's germline CDR1 is WNHNN and CDR2 SYGVQD (reference sequence). V was shortened by 1 base and J by 4 bases, with 11 bases between the two germline ends. The CDR3 is made up of 15 amino acids.

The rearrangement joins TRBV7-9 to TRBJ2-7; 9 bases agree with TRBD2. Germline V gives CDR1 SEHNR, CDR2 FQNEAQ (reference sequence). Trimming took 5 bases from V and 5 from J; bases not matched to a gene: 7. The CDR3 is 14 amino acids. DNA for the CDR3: TGTGCCAGCAGCAGATCTAGCGGGACGGACGAGCAGTACTTC. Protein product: CASSRSSGTDEQYF.

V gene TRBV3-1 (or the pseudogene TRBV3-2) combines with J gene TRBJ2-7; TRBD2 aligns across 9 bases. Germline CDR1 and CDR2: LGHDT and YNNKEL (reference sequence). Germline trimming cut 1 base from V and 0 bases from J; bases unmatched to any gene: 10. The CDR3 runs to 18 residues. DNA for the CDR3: TGTGCCAGCAGCCAAGGACTTTCTAGCGGGATCAGCTCCTACGAGCAGTACTTC. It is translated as CASSQGLSSGISSYEQYF.

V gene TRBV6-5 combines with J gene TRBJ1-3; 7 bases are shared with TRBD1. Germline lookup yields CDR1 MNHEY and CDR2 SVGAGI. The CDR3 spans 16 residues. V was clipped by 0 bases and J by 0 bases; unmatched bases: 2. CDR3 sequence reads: CASSYSTGISGNTIYF. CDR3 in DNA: TGTGCCAGCAGTTACTCGACAGGGATCTCTGGAAACACCATATATTTT.

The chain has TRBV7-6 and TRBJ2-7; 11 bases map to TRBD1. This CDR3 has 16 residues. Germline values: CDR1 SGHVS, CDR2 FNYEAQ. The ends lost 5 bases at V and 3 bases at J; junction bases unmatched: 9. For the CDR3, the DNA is TGTGCCAGCAGCCCACGGACAGGGGGCGAAATCTACGAGCAGTACTTC. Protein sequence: CASSPRTGGEIYEQYF.

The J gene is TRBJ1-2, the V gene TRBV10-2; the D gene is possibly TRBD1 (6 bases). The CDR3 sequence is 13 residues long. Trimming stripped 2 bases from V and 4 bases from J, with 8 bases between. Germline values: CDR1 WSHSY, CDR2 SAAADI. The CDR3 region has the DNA TGCGCCAGCAGTGAGGGGACATTCTATGGCTACACCTTC. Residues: CASSEGTFYGYTF.

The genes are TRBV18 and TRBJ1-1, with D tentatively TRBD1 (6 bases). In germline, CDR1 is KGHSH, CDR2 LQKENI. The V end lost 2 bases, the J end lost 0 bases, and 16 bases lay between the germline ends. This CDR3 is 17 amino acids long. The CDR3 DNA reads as TGTGCCAGCTCACCAAGGGGCTCTCCAGGGGTGAACACTGAAGCTTTCTTT. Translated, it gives CASSPRGSPGVNTEAFF.

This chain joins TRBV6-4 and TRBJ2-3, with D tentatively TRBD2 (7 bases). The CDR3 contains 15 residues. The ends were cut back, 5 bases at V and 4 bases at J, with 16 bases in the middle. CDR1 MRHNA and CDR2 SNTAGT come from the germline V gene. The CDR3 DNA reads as TGTGCCAGCAGTCAAGGGGGGGGAACTTCAGATACGCAGTATTTT. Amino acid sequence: CASSQGGGTSDTQYF.

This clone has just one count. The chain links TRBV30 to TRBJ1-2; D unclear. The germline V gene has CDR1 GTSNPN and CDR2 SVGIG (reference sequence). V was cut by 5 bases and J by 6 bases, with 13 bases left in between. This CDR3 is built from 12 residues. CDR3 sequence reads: CAWALGTDGYTF. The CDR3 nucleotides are TGTGCCTGGGCTCTAGGTACGGATGGCTACACCTTC.

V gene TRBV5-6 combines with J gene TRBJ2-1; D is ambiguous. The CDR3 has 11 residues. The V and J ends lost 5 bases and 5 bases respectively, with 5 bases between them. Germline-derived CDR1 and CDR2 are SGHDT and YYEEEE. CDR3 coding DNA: TGTGCCAGCAGAGCTCACAATGAGCAGTTCTTC. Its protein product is CASRAHNEQFF.

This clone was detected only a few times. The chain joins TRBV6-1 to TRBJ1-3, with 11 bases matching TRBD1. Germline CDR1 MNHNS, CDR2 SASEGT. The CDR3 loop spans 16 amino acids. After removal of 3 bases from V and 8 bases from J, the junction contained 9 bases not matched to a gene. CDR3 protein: CASSEAWTGGRDTIYF. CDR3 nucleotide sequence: TGTGCCAGCAGTGAGGCTTGGACAGGGGGCCGAGACACCATATATTTT.

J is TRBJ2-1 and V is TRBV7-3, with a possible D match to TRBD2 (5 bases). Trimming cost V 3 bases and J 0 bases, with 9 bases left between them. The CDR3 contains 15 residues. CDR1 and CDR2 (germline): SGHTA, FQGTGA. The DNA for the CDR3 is TGTGCCAGCAGCTTCAATGCGGGCTCCTACAATGAGCAGTTCTTC. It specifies CASSFNAGSYNEQFF.

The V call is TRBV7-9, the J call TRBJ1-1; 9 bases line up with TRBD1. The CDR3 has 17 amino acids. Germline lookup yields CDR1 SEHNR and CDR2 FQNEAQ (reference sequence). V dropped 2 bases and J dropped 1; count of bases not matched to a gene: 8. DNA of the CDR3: TGTGCCAGCAGCTTAAAATGGACAGGGGATACGAACACTGAAGCTTTCTTT. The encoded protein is CASSLKWTGDTNTEAFF.

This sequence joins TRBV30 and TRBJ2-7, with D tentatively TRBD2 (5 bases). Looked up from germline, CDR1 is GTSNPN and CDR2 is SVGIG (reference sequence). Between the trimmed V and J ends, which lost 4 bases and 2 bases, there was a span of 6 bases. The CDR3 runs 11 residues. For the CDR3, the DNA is TGTGCCTGGACGACTACCTACGAGCAGTACTTC. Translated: CAWTTTYEQYF.